A selection of T cell receptor beta chains follows, all from one sample in a study of identical twins. TCRdb reanalysed the 5' RACE reads using MiXCR and keeps one entry per CDR3 protein. The table lists roughly 480,000 distinct CDR3 sequences, roughly 26% of them singletons, with around 3% in the top ten. A further study also used this sample, focusing on T cells expressing NK-cell markers.

The sequencing sample was made of CD4+ T cells sorted from blood. These receptors came from a woman aged 18-30 years in good health. CDR3s include the opening cysteine and the closing phenylalanine or tryptophan. Fields, in order: V gene, J gene, clone size, D gene, CDR3 protein, CDR3 DNA. The D gene is left open where the match is weak. Clone size is not always given. Where it is, it says once, few, many or a class for expanded clones.

V gene: TRBV12-3/TRBV12-4; J gene: TRBJ2-3; clone size: few; D gene: NA; CDR3 protein: CASSWGARGTDTQYF; CDR3 DNA: TGTGCCAGCAGTTGGGGGGCGCGAGGCACAGATACGCAGTATTTT
V gene: TRBV9; J gene: TRBJ2-1; clone size: NA; D gene: NA; CDR3 protein: CASSVSSSYNEQFF; CDR3 DNA: TGTGCCAGCAGCGTCAGTAGCTCCTACAATGAGCAGTTCTTC
V gene: TRBV2; J gene: TRBJ2-3; clone size: once; D gene: NA; CDR3 protein: CASSEAGVQGDTQYF; CDR3 DNA: TGTGCCAGCAGTGAAGCGGGAGTCCAAGGGGATACGCAGTATTTT
V gene: TRBV20-1; J gene: TRBJ1-2; clone size: NA; D gene: TRBD1; CDR3 protein: CSAAAGQGTRGYTF; CDR3 DNA: TGCAGTGCCGCGGCGGGACAGGGGACTAGGGGCTACACCTTC
V gene: TRBV27; J gene: TRBJ2-7; clone size: NA; D gene: TRBD1; CDR3 protein: CASSLSGTGPNEQYF; CDR3 DNA: TGTGCCAGCAGTTTGTCCGGGACAGGACCAAACGAGCAGTACTTC
V gene: TRBV6-2/TRBV6-3; J gene: TRBJ2-7; clone size: many; D gene: NA; CDR3 protein: CASSRDYEQYF; CDR3 DNA: TGTGCCAGCAGTCGAGACTACGAGCAGTACTTC
V gene: TRBV7-6; J gene: TRBJ2-3; clone size: NA; D gene: NA; CDR3 protein: CASSLPGSTDTQYF; CDR3 DNA: TGTGCCAGCAGCTTACCAGGGAGCACAGATACGCAGTATTTT
V gene: TRBV6-5; J gene: TRBJ1-1; clone size: NA; D gene: NA; CDR3 protein: CASSSIANTEAFF; CDR3 DNA: TGTGCCAGCAGTTCTATTGCTAACACTGAAGCTTTCTTT
V gene: TRBV11-3; J gene: TRBJ2-5; clone size: once; D gene: NA; CDR3 protein: CASSGGAETQYF; CDR3 DNA: TGTGCCAGCAGCGGGGGGGCCGAGACCCAGTACTTC
V gene: TRBV5-4; J gene: TRBJ2-2; clone size: NA; D gene: NA; CDR3 protein: CASGGQNTGELFF; CDR3 DNA: TGTGCCAGCGGGGGCCAGAACACCGGGGAGCTGTTTTTT
V gene: TRBV7-9; J gene: TRBJ1-1; clone size: many; D gene: TRBD1; CDR3 protein: CASSPGQRNTEAFF; CDR3 DNA: TGTGCCAGCAGCCCGGGACAGAGAAACACTGAAGCTTTCTTT
V gene: TRBV12-3/TRBV12-4; J gene: TRBJ1-2; clone size: many; D gene: TRBD1; CDR3 protein: CASSHTTGFYGYTF; CDR3 DNA: TGTGCCAGCAGCCACACGACAGGGTTCTATGGCTACACCTTC
V gene: TRBV19; J gene: TRBJ2-2; clone size: NA; D gene: NA; CDR3 protein: CATSRSVNTGELFF; CDR3 DNA: TGTGCCACCAGCCGCAGCGTAAACACCGGGGAGCTGTTTTTT
V gene: TRBV7-2; J gene: TRBJ2-7; clone size: NA; D gene: TRBD2; CDR3 protein: CASSFITGGSYEQYF; CDR3 DNA: TGTGCCAGCAGCTTTATAACGGGGGGGAGCTACGAGCAGTACTTC
V gene: TRBV6-2/TRBV6-3; J gene: TRBJ2-3; clone size: NA; D gene: TRBD2; CDR3 protein: CASSYPAGVGNTQYF; CDR3 DNA: TGTGCCAGCAGTTACCCCGCGGGAGTTGGGAATACGCAGTATTTT
V gene: TRBV5-1; J gene: TRBJ1-1; clone size: NA; D gene: TRBD1; CDR3 protein: CASSLAPGAGGLEAFF; CDR3 DNA: TGCGCCAGCAGCTTGGCCCCAGGGGCAGGGGGTCTTGAAGCTTTCTTT
V gene: TRBV10-3; J gene: TRBJ1-2; clone size: few; D gene: TRBD1; CDR3 protein: CAIRRTGVEYGYTF; CDR3 DNA: TGTGCCATCCGCCGGACAGGGGTTGAGTATGGCTACACCTTC
V gene: TRBV20-1; J gene: TRBJ1-2; clone size: few; D gene: NA; CDR3 protein: CSARKGVGYGYTF; CDR3 DNA: TGCAGTGCTAGAAAGGGTGTAGGATATGGCTACACCTTC
V gene: TRBV3-1; J gene: TRBJ2-3; clone size: few; D gene: NA; CDR3 protein: CASSRGGSSPDTQYF; CDR3 DNA: TGTGCCAGCAGCCGAGGGGGATCCTCGCCAGATACGCAGTATTTT
V gene: TRBV29-1; J gene: TRBJ2-7; clone size: few; D gene: NA; CDR3 protein: CSVEDGTDWKYF; CDR3 DNA: TGCAGCGTTGAAGATGGAACCGACTGGAAGTACTTC
V gene: TRBV20-1; J gene: TRBJ2-1; clone size: NA; D gene: NA; CDR3 protein: CSASQSSSYNEQFF; CDR3 DNA: TGCAGTGCTAGCCAGTCGAGCTCCTACAATGAGCAGTTCTTC
V gene: TRBV5-1; J gene: TRBJ2-2; clone size: NA; D gene: NA; CDR3 protein: CASGRSETPDTGELFF; CDR3 DNA: TGCGCCAGCGGGCGGTCCGAAACTCCAGACACCGGGGAGCTGTTTTTT
V gene: TRBV20-1; J gene: TRBJ1-2; clone size: NA; D gene: TRBD1; CDR3 protein: CSAPPGQELFYGYTF; CDR3 DNA: TGCAGTGCTCCGCCGGGACAGGAGCTTTTCTATGGCTACACCTTC
V gene: TRBV29-1; J gene: TRBJ2-7; clone size: few; D gene: TRBD2; CDR3 protein: CSVGWTSVAYEQYF; CDR3 DNA: TGCAGCGTTGGATGGACTAGCGTTGCGTACGAGCAGTACTTC
V gene: TRBV29-1; J gene: TRBJ2-1; clone size: NA; D gene: TRBD2; CDR3 protein: CSVGRLAGVANEQFF; CDR3 DNA: TGCAGCGTTGGGAGACTAGCGGGAGTTGCGAATGAGCAGTTCTTC
V gene: TRBV5-1; J gene: TRBJ2-3; clone size: few; D gene: NA; CDR3 protein: CASSLVSPGATDTQYF; CDR3 DNA: TGCGCCAGCAGCTTGGTTAGTCCCGGGGCCACAGATACGCAGTATTTT
V gene: TRBV10-3; J gene: TRBJ2-1; clone size: few; D gene: TRBD2; CDR3 protein: CAISGTSGGGEQFF; CDR3 DNA: TGTGCCATCAGTGGAACTAGCGGGGGAGGTGAGCAGTTCTTC
V gene: TRBV11-2; J gene: TRBJ1-1; clone size: few; D gene: NA; CDR3 protein: CASSAKFEEFF; CDR3 DNA: TGTGCCAGCAGCGCCAAATTTGAGGAGTTCTTT
V gene: TRBV12-3/TRBV12-4; J gene: TRBJ2-3; clone size: NA; D gene: TRBD2; CDR3 protein: CASSRTVGTSRMMQYF; CDR3 DNA: TGTGCCAGCAGCCGGACAGTAGGGACTAGTCGAATGATGCAGTATTTT
V gene: TRBV20-1; J gene: TRBJ1-2; clone size: once; D gene: NA; CDR3 protein: CSAIEITVSSYTF; CDR3 DNA: TGCAGTGCAATAGAGATAACGGTCTCTAGCTACACCTTC
V gene: TRBV20-1; J gene: TRBJ2-1; clone size: few; D gene: TRBD2; CDR3 protein: CSARDVAGGPWEQFF; CDR3 DNA: TGCAGTGCTAGAGATGTGGCGGGGGGGCCCTGGGAGCAGTTCTTC
V gene: TRBV25-1; J gene: TRBJ2-1; clone size: few; D gene: NA; CDR3 protein: CASSDSTRGFSKDNEQFF; CDR3 DNA: TGTGCCAGCAGTGATAGTACCCGAGGTTTTAGTAAGGACAATGAGCAGTTCTTC
V gene: TRBV12-3/TRBV12-4; J gene: TRBJ2-7; clone size: few; D gene: NA; CDR3 protein: CASSLFFFPGDDEQYF; CDR3 DNA: TGTGCCAGCAGTTTATTTTTCTTTCCCGGAGACGACGAGCAGTACTTC
V gene: TRBV4-3; J gene: TRBJ2-4; clone size: NA; D gene: NA; CDR3 protein: CASSGGASSTIQYF; CDR3 DNA: TGCGCCAGCAGTGGGGGGGCTAGTTCTACCATTCAGTACTTC
V gene: TRBV20-1; J gene: TRBJ2-4; clone size: NA; D gene: NA; CDR3 protein: CSAKLTDIQYF; CDR3 DNA: TGCAGTGCTAAGCTGACGGACATTCAGTACTTC
V gene: TRBV12-3/TRBV12-4; J gene: TRBJ2-4; clone size: few; D gene: NA; CDR3 protein: CASSLAGGLSAKNIQYF; CDR3 DNA: TGTGCCAGCAGTTTAGCGGGGGGGCTGTCGGCCAAAAACATTCAGTACTTC
V gene: TRBV20-1; J gene: TRBJ2-1; clone size: NA; D gene: NA; CDR3 protein: CSALDNEQFF; CDR3 DNA: TGCAGTGCCCTCGACAATGAGCAGTTCTTC
V gene: TRBV5-1; J gene: TRBJ2-3; clone size: NA; D gene: TRBD2; CDR3 protein: CASSAIAGGATDTQYF; CDR3 DNA: TGCGCCAGCAGCGCTATTGCGGGGGGGGCCACAGATACGCAGTATTTT
V gene: TRBV6-1; J gene: TRBJ2-4; clone size: few; D gene: TRBD2; CDR3 protein: CASSAGNGGAKNIQYF; CDR3 DNA: TGTGCCAGCAGCGCAGGGAACGGGGGGGCCAAAAACATTCAGTACTTC
V gene: TRBV20-1; J gene: TRBJ2-3; clone size: NA; D gene: TRBD2; CDR3 protein: CSARDPALAGTPTDTQYF; CDR3 DNA: TGCAGTGCTAGAGATCCGGCACTAGCGGGGACACCCACAGATACGCAGTATTTT
V gene: TRBV7-9; J gene: TRBJ2-3; clone size: NA; D gene: NA; CDR3 protein: CASSIDRSSDTQYF; CDR3 DNA: TGTGCCAGCAGCATAGACAGAAGTTCAGATACGCAGTATTTT
V gene: TRBV6-6; J gene: TRBJ2-7; clone size: many; D gene: TRBD1; CDR3 protein: CASSLDRVKQYF; CDR3 DNA: TGTGCCAGCAGTCTGGACAGGGTAAAGCAGTACTTC
V gene: TRBV5-1; J gene: TRBJ1-2; clone size: few; D gene: TRBD1; CDR3 protein: CASSFVSTGGDGYTF; CDR3 DNA: TGCGCCAGCAGCTTCGTCAGCACAGGGGGTGATGGCTACACCTTC
V gene: TRBV28; J gene: TRBJ1-2; clone size: NA; D gene: NA; CDR3 protein: CASSAGYRYGYTF; CDR3 DNA: TGTGCCAGCTCCGCGGGGTATCGGTATGGCTACACCTTC
V gene: TRBV20-1; J gene: TRBJ1-4; clone size: few; D gene: NA; CDR3 protein: CSARELAKLFF; CDR3 DNA: TGCAGTGCTAGAGAACTGGCGAAACTGTTTTTT
V gene: TRBV5-6; J gene: TRBJ2-3; clone size: NA; D gene: NA; CDR3 protein: CASRQSSTDTQYF; CDR3 DNA: TGTGCCAGCAGACAGTCTAGCACAGATACGCAGTATTTT
V gene: TRBV12-3/TRBV12-4; J gene: TRBJ2-1; clone size: few; D gene: NA; CDR3 protein: CASSLRHSSYNEQFF; CDR3 DNA: TGTGCCAGCAGTTTGCGACACTCCTCCTACAATGAGCAGTTCTTC
V gene: TRBV7-2; J gene: TRBJ2-1; clone size: NA; D gene: TRBD2; CDR3 protein: CASSLAGDSYNEQFF; CDR3 DNA: TGTGCCAGCAGCTTGGCGGGAGACTCCTACAATGAGCAGTTCTTC
V gene: TRBV5-1; J gene: TRBJ1-4; clone size: NA; D gene: NA; CDR3 protein: CASSLIGNEKLFF; CDR3 DNA: TGCGCCAGCAGCTTAATCGGAAATGAAAAACTGTTTTTT
V gene: TRBV12-3/TRBV12-4; J gene: TRBJ2-2; clone size: NA; D gene: NA; CDR3 protein: CADRDQDTGELFF; CDR3 DNA: TGTGCCGACCGGGACCAGGACACCGGGGAGCTGTTTTTT
V gene: TRBV27; J gene: TRBJ2-6; clone size: NA; D gene: TRBD1; CDR3 protein: CASSSRDRVRSGANVLTF; CDR3 DNA: TGTGCCAGCAGTTCCCGGGACAGGGTTCGCTCTGGGGCCAACGTCCTGACTTTC
V gene: TRBV20-1; J gene: TRBJ1-1; clone size: NA; D gene: TRBD1; CDR3 protein: CSANHRGRNTEAFF; CDR3 DNA: TGCAGTGCAAATCACAGGGGAAGAAACACTGAAGCTTTCTTT
V gene: TRBV29-1; J gene: TRBJ2-5; clone size: NA; D gene: TRBD1; CDR3 protein: CSARDSHQETQYF; CDR3 DNA: TGCAGCGCCCGGGACAGCCACCAAGAGACCCAGTACTTC
V gene: TRBV29-1; J gene: TRBJ1-1; clone size: NA; D gene: NA; CDR3 protein: CSVVFRLTEAFF; CDR3 DNA: TGCAGCGTTGTGTTTAGGTTAACTGAAGCTTTCTTT
V gene: TRBV7-9; J gene: TRBJ1-1; clone size: NA; D gene: NA; CDR3 protein: CASQRQQNTEAFF; CDR3 DNA: TGTGCCAGCCAACGACAGCAGAACACTGAAGCTTTCTTT
V gene: TRBV5-5; J gene: TRBJ1-2; clone size: few; D gene: NA; CDR3 protein: CASRPTSVANYGYTF; CDR3 DNA: TGTGCCAGCAGGCCCACATCCGTAGCTAACTATGGCTACACCTTC
V gene: TRBV5-1; J gene: TRBJ2-1; clone size: NA; D gene: NA; CDR3 protein: CASSLVVRTLNNEQFF; CDR3 DNA: TGCGCCAGCAGCTTGGTTGTTCGGACTTTAAACAATGAGCAGTTCTTC